This TCR beta chain was captured in a study of response to subunit inactivated influenza vaccine. Findings of the study overall: Seasonal influenza vaccination, on each occasion, was suggested by the authors to recruit few new T cells.

The CDR3 contains 14 residues. Trimming stripped 0 bases from V and 4 bases from J, with 10 bases between. In germline, CDR1 is SGHRS, CDR2 YFSETQ. About this clonotype itself: As yet, its antigen is unknown.

Each CDR3 protein is one row after TCRdb ran MiXCR on the RT-PCR reads. Of 800,000 to 1,000,000 distinct CDR3 sequences in the sample, 21% were seen once. The sequence derives from a man aged 45-65 years who received an inactivated influenza vaccine. The sequences come from PBMCs from blood, collected 4 to 6 days after vaccination. The V and J genes are TRBV5-1 and TRBJ2-5; D possibly uses TRBD1 or TRBD2 (5 bases each). The CDR3 DNA reads as TGCGCCAGCAGCTTGGACGGGGCGAGAGAGACCCAGTACTTC. The encoded protein is CASSLDGARETQYF. The full variable domain, in which reference TRBV5-1 and TRBJ2-5 provide the parts outside the CDR3, is KAGVTQTPRYLIKTRGQQVTLSCSPISGHRSVSWYQQTPGQGLQFLFEYFSETQRNKGNFPGRFSGRQFSNSRSEMNVSTLELGDSALYLCASSLDGARETQYFGPGTRLLVL.